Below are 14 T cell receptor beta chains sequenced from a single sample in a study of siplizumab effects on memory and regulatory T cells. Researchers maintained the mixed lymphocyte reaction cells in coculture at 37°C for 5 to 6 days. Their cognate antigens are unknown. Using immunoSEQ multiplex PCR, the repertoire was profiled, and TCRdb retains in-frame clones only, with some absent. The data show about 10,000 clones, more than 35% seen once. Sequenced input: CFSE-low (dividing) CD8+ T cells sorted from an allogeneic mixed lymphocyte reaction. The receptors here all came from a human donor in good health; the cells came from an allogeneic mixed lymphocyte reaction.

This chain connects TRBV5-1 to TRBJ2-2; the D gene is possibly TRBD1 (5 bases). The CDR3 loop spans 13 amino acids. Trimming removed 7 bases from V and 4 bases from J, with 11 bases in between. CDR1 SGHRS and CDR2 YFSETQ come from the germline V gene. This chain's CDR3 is CASFQGITGELFF. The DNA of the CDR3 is TGCGCCAGCTTCCAGGGAATCACCGGGGAGCTGTTTTTT. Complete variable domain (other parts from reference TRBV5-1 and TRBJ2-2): KAGVTQTPRYLIKTRGQQVTLSCSPISGHRSVSWYQQTPGQGLQFLFEYFSETQRNKGNFPGRFSGRQFSNSRSEMNVSTLELGDSALYLCASFQGITGELFFGEGSRLTVL.

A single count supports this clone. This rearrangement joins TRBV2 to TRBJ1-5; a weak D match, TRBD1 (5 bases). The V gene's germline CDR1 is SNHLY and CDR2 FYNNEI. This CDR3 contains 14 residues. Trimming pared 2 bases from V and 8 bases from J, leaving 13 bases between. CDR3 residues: CASSEKKGPEPQHF. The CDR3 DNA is TGTGCCAGCAGTGAAAAGAAGGGACCTGAGCCCCAGCATTTT.

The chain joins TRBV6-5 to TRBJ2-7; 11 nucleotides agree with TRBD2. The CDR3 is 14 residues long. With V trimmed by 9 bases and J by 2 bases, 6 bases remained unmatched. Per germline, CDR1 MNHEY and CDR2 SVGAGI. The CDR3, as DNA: TGTGCCAGTACCTTAGCGGGGGGGACCTACGAGCAGTACTTC. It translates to CASTLAGGTYEQYF.

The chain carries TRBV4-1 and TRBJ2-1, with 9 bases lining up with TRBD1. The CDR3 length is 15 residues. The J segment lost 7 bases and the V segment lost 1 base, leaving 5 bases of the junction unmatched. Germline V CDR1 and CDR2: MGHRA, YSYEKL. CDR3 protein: CASSQATGGFNEQFF. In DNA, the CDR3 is TGCGCCAGCAGCCAAGCGACAGGGGGATTTAATGAGCAGTTCTTC.

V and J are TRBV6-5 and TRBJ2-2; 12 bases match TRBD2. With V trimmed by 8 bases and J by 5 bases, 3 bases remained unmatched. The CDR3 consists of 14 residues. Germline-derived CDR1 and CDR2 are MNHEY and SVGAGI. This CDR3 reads CASVGLAGTGELFF. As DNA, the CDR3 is TGTGCCAGCGTCGGACTAGCGGGGACCGGGGAGCTGTTTTTT.

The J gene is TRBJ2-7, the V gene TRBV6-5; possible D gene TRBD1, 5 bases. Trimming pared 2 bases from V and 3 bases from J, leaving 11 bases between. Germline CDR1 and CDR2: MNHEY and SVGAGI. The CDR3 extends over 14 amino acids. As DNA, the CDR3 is TGTGCCAGCAGTTACGGCCAGGGCGGCTACGAGCAGTACTTC. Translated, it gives CASSYGQGGYEQYF.

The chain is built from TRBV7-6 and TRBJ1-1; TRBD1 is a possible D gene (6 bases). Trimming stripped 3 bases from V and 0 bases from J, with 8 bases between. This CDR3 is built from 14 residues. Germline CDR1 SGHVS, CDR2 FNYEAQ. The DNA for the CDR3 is TGTGCCAGCAGCTTCGGGGGGCTGAACACTGAAGCTTTCTTT. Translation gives CASSFGGLNTEAFF.

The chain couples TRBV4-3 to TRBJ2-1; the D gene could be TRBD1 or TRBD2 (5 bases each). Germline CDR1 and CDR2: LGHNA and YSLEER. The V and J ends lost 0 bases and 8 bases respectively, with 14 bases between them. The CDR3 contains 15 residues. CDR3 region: CASSQEGRGPDEQFF. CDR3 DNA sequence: TGCGCCAGCAGCCAAGAGGGCCGGGGCCCCGATGAGCAGTTCTTC.

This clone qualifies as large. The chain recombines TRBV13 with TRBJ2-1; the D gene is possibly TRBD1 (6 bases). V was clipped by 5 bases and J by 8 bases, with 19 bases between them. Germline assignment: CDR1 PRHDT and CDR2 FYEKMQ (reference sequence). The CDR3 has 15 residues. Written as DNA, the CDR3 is TGTGCCAGCAGCATACGACAGGTTATGGGGGATGAGCAGTTCTTC. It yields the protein CASSIRQVMGDEQFF.

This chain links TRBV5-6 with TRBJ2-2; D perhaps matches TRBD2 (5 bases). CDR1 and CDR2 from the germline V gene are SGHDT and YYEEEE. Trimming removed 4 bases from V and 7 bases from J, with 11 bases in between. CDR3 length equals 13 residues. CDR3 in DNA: TGTGCCAGCAGCCCGGGAACCGGCGGGGAGCTGTTTTTT. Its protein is CASSPGTGGELFF.

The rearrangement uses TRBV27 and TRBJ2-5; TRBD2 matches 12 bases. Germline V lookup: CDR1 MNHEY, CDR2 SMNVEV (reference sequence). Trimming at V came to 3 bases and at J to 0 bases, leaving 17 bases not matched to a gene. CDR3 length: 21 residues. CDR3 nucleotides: TGTGCCAGCAGTTTCCCGACTAGCGGGGGATCCGCGGGATGCCACCAAGAGACCCAGTACTTC. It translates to CASSFPTSGGSAGCHQETQYF.

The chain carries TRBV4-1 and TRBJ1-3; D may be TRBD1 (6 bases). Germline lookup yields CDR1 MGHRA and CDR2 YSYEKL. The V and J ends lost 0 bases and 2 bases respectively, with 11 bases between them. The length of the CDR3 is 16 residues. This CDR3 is CASSQEGGRTGNTIYF. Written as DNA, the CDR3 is TGCGCCAGCAGCCAAGAAGGGGGGAGGACTGGAAACACCATATATTTT.

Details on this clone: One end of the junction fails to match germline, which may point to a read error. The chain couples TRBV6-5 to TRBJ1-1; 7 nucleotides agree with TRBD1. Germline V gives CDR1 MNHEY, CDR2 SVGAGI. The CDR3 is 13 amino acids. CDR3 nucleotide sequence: TGTGCCAGCAGTTACTCGAATCAGGGGGAGTCTCTCTTT. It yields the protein CASSYSNQGESLF.

CDR3 sequence (DNA): TGTGCCTGGAAGAGCGGGTGGACTGAAGCTTTCTTT. Its translation is CAWKSGWTEAFF. The rearrangement uses TRBV30 and TRBJ1-1, with D unresolved. The CDR3 spans 12 residues. V lost 4 bases and J lost 5, with 11 bases in between. In germline, CDR1 is GTSNPN, CDR2 SVGIG (reference sequence).